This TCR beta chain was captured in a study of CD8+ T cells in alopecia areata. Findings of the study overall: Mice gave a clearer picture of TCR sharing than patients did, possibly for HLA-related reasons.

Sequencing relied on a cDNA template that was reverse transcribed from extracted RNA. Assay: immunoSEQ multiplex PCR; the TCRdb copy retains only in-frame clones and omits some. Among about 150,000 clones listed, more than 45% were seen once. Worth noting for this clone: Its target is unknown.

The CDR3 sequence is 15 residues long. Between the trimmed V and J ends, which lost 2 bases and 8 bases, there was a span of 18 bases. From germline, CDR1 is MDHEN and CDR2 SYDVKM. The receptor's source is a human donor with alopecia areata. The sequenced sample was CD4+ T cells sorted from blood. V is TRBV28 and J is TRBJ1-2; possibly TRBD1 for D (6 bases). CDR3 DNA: TGTGCCAGCAGTTTACCCCTCCGGGGGGCGGGGGGCTACACCTTC. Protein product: CASSLPLRGAGGYTF.